A selection of T cell receptor beta chains follows, all from one sample in a study of T cells after yellow fever vaccination. TCRdb analysed the 5' RACE reads with MiXCR anew, one entry per CDR3 protein. The table shows 500,000 to 650,000 distinct CDR3 sequences, with roughly 12% occurring only once. The sequencing used PBMCs, collected on the day of the yellow fever booster vaccination. These receptors were collected from a man aged 25 to 40 who received the YFV17D yellow fever vaccine. The conserved cysteine and the conserved F or W are not part of the CDR3 here.

v_gene	j_gene	CDR3aa
TRBV23-1	TRBJ2-5	ASSQPGLAGAETQY
TRBV20-1	TRBJ2-4	SAPGTGENIQY
TRBV5-1	TRBJ2-5	ASSPAQGGETQY
TRBV9	TRBJ1-1	ASSVRPGLSTEAF
TRBV7-2	TRBJ1-4	ASSSVRQGPVF
TRBV7-2	TRBJ2-3	ASSKRESTDTQY
TRBV27	TRBJ2-3	ASSFGSADTQY
TRBV7-9	TRBJ2-5	ASSLNVDRKTQY
TRBV3-1	TRBJ2-2	PSSRQTGGGYGELF
TRBV5-1	TRBJ2-6	ASSLRGVGSGANVLT
TRBV5-4	TRBJ2-7	ASTGAGDYEQY
TRBV5-1	TRBJ2-7	ASSRGRRAAYEQY
TRBV14	TRBJ1-2	ASSQDHRGGRDYGYT
TRBV29-1	TRBJ2-3	SVENDRTSGGTDTQY
TRBV12-3/TRBV12-4	TRBJ2-1	ASSFGDRYNEQF
TRBV5-1	TRBJ2-7	ASSRIMGGEQY
TRBV20-1	TRBJ2-3	SAEGLAGVTDTQY
TRBV20-1	TRBJ1-1	SAGGQLGKTKAF
TRBV10-2	TRBJ2-5	ASGWVGDGQETQY
TRBV4-3	TRBJ1-4	ASSLRNSVNEKLF